This T cell receptor beta chain was identified in a study of regulatory T cells in long-lasting Graves disease. CDR3 regions were amplified by Arm-PCR using iRepertoire HTBI primers to build TCR beta libraries. TCRdb analysed the multiplex PCR reads with MiXCR anew, one entry per CDR3 protein. The top ten clones hold roughly a fifth of a sample with about 350,000 distinct CDR3 sequences, about a sixth of them seen once. The time point is: newly diagnosed GD, antithyroid drugs for less than 3 months. The TCR library used RNA extracted from PBMCs. V gave up 5 bases and J gave up 5 bases, with 16 bases separating them. CDR3 length: 15 residues. Germline assignment: CDR1 SGHAT and CDR2 FQNNGV. This clonotype was seen repeatedly, ten times or more. Its antigen is not identified. Points from the study as a whole: Accuracy was perhaps lowered by the small sample size.

This sample also belongs to another study, concerning T cells in Graves' hyperthyroidism and ophthalmopathy. This second study says: Most clonotypes that expanded in the thyroid above 0.001 also showed up in blood.

The sample here was peripheral blood mononuclear cells (PBMCs), taken at new diagnosis, from a patient treated with antithyroid drugs. The receptor was isolated from a woman aged 18-29 years with Graves disease. The genes are TRBV11-2 and TRBJ2-1; weak D call: TRBD2 (6 bases). CDR3 in DNA: TGTGCCAGCAGCCCCGCGTCGGAGGGCAACAATGAGCAGTTCTTC. It yields the protein CASSPASEGNNEQFF.